This passage covers 31 T cell receptor beta chains from one sample sequenced in a study of OX40 agonist ivuxolimab in advanced cancers. The assay was immunoSEQ multiplex PCR, and TCRdb's table has in-frame clones only and misses some. The sample lists tens of thousands of clones, more than 70% occurring once. This material consisted of CD4+ or CD8+ T cells sorted from blood, taken in a trial of the OX40 agonist ivuxolimab. Receptor source: an adult with an advanced solid tumor such as melanoma, head and neck, liver or kidney cancer.

The V gene is TRBV6-5, the J gene TRBJ2-7, with D possibly matching TRBD1 (6 bases). Per the germline V gene, CDR1 is MNHEY and CDR2 is SVGAGI. This CDR3 spans 14 amino acids. Trimming removed 6 bases at V and 2 bases at J, with 14 bases between. DNA of the CDR3: TGTGCCAGCAGGTCTGCTGGACAGCCCTACGAGCAGTACTTC. Translating it yields CASRSAGQPYEQYF.

CDR3 protein: CASSLAGSGNQPQHF. CDR3 coding DNA: TGTGCCAGCAGTTTAGCAGGGAGCGGTAATCAGCCCCAGCATTTT. The J gene is TRBJ1-5, the V gene TRBV28, with D perhaps matching TRBD1 (5 bases). This CDR3 has 15 residues. Trimming took 2 bases from V and 4 from J, leaving 12 bases between them. CDR1 is MDHEN, CDR2 SYDVKM, per germline.

This rearrangement joins TRBV4-1 to TRBJ1-1; no reliable D call. CDR3 length equals 15 residues. The ends were cut back, 4 bases at V and 1 base at J, with 13 bases in the middle. Germline CDR1 MGHRA, CDR2 YSYEKL. The DNA of the CDR3 is TGCGCCAGCAGCCCTATCCCTAAGGGGAACACTGAAGCTTTCTTT. This codes for CASSPIPKGNTEAFF.

This rearrangement joins TRBV30 to TRBJ2-6; weak D call: TRBD2 (5 bases). V lost 0 bases and J lost 4, with 10 bases in between. This CDR3 comprises 15 residues. Germline CDR1 GTSNPN, CDR2 SVGIG (reference sequence). The CDR3 loop is CAWSVRGYGANVLTF. The CDR3 region has the DNA TGTGCCTGGAGTGTACGAGGGTACGGGGCCAACGTCCTGACTTTC.

J is TRBJ2-5 and V is TRBV6-6; 11 bases agree with TRBD1. CDR3 length equals 14 residues. The V segment lost 5 bases and the J segment 12 bases; nucleotides outside the gene matches: 11. CDR1 and CDR2 (germline): MNHNY, SVGAGI (reference sequence). CDR3 DNA: TGTGCCAGCAGTGCCCGGGACAGGGGGACGGACAAGTACTTC. This encodes CASSARDRGTDKYF.

The chain employs TRBV27 and TRBJ2-5, with no clear D. Per the germline V gene, CDR1 is MNHEY and CDR2 is SMNVEV (reference sequence). Deletions cut 8 bases from V and 5 bases from J, with 9 bases between. This CDR3 region has 11 residues. The CDR3 here is CASPQEETQYF. The DNA of the CDR3 is TGTGCCAGCCCGCAGGAGGAGACCCAGTACTTC.

The chain joins TRBV16 to TRBJ1-1, with D possibly matching TRBD1 (6 bases). Germline CDR1 and CDR2: KGHSY and FQNENV. V shed 2 bases and J shed 7 bases, with 17 bases lying between them. The CDR3 has 15 residues. The CDR3 bases are TGTGCCAGCAGCCAAAGGGGGTTTGGGTTGAATGAAGCTTTCTTT. Residues: CASSQRGFGLNEAFF.

The chain joins TRBV2 to TRBJ2-5; D is undetermined. Germline V gene sequence: CDR1 SNHLY, CDR2 FYNNEI. The CDR3 is 11 residues long. Trimming pared 8 bases from V and 2 bases from J, leaving 6 bases between. The CDR3 sequence: CASALQETQYF. The CDR3 DNA sequence: TGTGCCAGCGCGTTACAAGAGACCCAGTACTTC.

The CDR3 sequence is CASSDGAGDPPQHF. CDR3 in DNA: TGTGCCAGCAGTGATGGGGCGGGGGATCCGCCCCAGCATTTT. This rearrangement joins TRBV2 to TRBJ1-5; D may be TRBD1 (5 bases). V shed 3 bases and J shed 9 bases, with 15 bases lying between them. Germline lookup yields CDR1 SNHLY and CDR2 FYNNEI. CDR3 length: 14 amino acids.

The chain couples TRBV28 to TRBJ1-2; D call uncertain. Trimming pared 7 bases from V and 5 bases from J, leaving 17 bases between. CDR3 length: 14 amino acids. The V gene's germline CDR1 is MDHEN and CDR2 SYDVKM. CDR3 sequence: CASTLQVSPYGYTF. Written as DNA, the CDR3 is TGTGCCAGCACTCTTCAGGTATCCCCTTATGGCTACACCTTC.

V usage is TRBV11-2 and J usage is TRBJ1-1; D gene uncertain. Germline CDR1 reads SGHAT; CDR2 reads FQNNGV. The germline V and J ends were trimmed by 1 base and 7 bases, with 7 bases remaining between them. This CDR3 is 12 amino acids long. The chain's CDR3 is CASSLVRGEAFF. The DNA for the CDR3 is TGTGCCAGCAGCTTAGTCCGGGGTGAAGCTTTCTTT.

The chain combines TRBV2 with TRBJ1-6, with 9 bases aligning to TRBD1. The V gene's germline CDR1 is SNHLY and CDR2 FYNNEI. This CDR3 region has 16 residues. The V and J ends lost 5 bases and 6 bases, in that order; junction bases with no gene match: 8. CDR3 in DNA: TGTGCCAGCAGTATAGGGACAGGGAGTTTTAATTCACCCCTCCACTTT. Translation gives CASSIGTGSFNSPLHF.

The V gene is TRBV4-2, the J gene TRBJ2-4, with D possibly called TRBD1 or TRBD2 (6 bases each). The CDR3 is 15 residues long. Germline-derived CDR1 and CDR2 are LGHNA and YNFKEQ. V lost 1 base and J lost 6, with 13 bases in between. For the CDR3, the DNA is TGTGCCAGCAGCCAAGCGAGTGGGGGGCCAAACATTCAGTACTTC. It is translated as CASSQASGGPNIQYF.

The V gene is TRBV7-9, the J gene TRBJ2-3; a possible D gene is TRBD2 (6 bases). Germline loops: CDR1 SEHNR, CDR2 FQNEAQ (reference sequence). The CDR3 spans 15 residues. Trimming took off 10 bases at V and 2 bases at J, with 19 bases between the two ends. CDR3 DNA sequence: TGTGCCACCGATCCTGCGGGGCGGATCACAGATACGCAGTATTTT. As protein: CATDPAGRITDTQYF.

This clone was detected only once. The chain has TRBV19 and TRBJ2-1; D may match TRBD1 or TRBD2 (5 bases each). The V and J ends lost 6 bases and 7 bases respectively, with 19 bases between them. Germline V CDR1 and CDR2: LNHDA, SQIVND (reference sequence). CDR3 size: 15 residues. The CDR3 reads CASSPLEGRRNEQFF. CDR3 sequence (DNA): TGTGCCAGTAGCCCTCTTGAGGGGAGACGGAATGAGCAGTTCTTC.

The V call is TRBV7-8, the J call TRBJ1-1; possibly TRBD1 for D (5 bases). The germline V and J ends were trimmed by 5 bases and 1 base, with 14 bases remaining between them. Germline CDR1 reads SGHVS; CDR2 reads FQNEAQ. This CDR3 has 15 amino acids. The CDR3 reads CASSLSTVSNTEAFF. Written as DNA, the CDR3 is TGTGCCAGCAGCCTATCGACAGTATCGAACACTGAAGCTTTCTTT.

This chain links TRBV27 with TRBJ1-6; 7 bases align to TRBD1. Trimming at V came to 6 bases and at J to 10 bases, leaving 9 bases not matched to a gene. Germline-derived CDR1 and CDR2 are MNHEY and SMNVEV (reference sequence). The CDR3 extends over 14 amino acids. The CDR3 sequence: CASSQGQLNSPLHF. CDR3 sequence (DNA): TGTGCCAGCAGCCAGGGACAGTTAAACTCACCCCTCCACTTT.

The genes are TRBV7-2 and TRBJ2-3; D tentatively reads TRBD1 or TRBD2 (5 bases each). The CDR3 totals 15 residues. Trimming took off 4 bases at V and 2 bases at J, with 13 bases between the two ends. Per the germline V gene, CDR1 is SGHTA and CDR2 is FQGNSA. CDR3 in amino acids: CASSSGAAATDTQYF. The CDR3 nucleotides read TGTGCCAGCAGCTCCGGGGCGGCCGCCACAGATACGCAGTATTTT.

The chain combines TRBV5-1 with TRBJ2-1, with TRBD2 matching over 12 bases. From germline, CDR1 is SGHRS and CDR2 YFSETQ. This CDR3 has 16 residues. Trimming at V came to 1 base and at J to 8 bases, leaving 7 bases not matched to a gene. CDR3 nucleotides: TGCGCCAGCAGCTTGAGTGGTCTAGCGGGAGGGGATGAGCAGTTCTTC. Its protein is CASSLSGLAGGDEQFF.

The chain is built from TRBV28 and TRBJ1-2; no definite D call. Germline V lookup: CDR1 MDHEN, CDR2 SYDVKM. The V gene lost 8 bases and the J gene lost 1 base, with 14 bases spanning the gap. This CDR3 is built from 14 residues. DNA of the CDR3: TGTGCCAGCGTAGACGGCCAGGTTAACTATGGCTACACCTTC. Amino acids: CASVDGQVNYGYTF.

The chain links TRBV6-6 to TRBJ2-1, with 10 bases aligning to TRBD1. The CDR3 sequence is 16 residues long. Unmatched junction bases numbered 14, after V lost 5 bases and J lost 10 bases. Germline values: CDR1 MNHNY, CDR2 SVGAGI (reference sequence). CDR3 loop: CASSGRGQGQMQEQFF. The CDR3 nucleotides are TGTGCCAGCAGTGGCAGGGGACAGGGGCAAATGCAGGAGCAGTTCTTC.

This chain joins TRBV6-5 and TRBJ1-5, with D possibly matching TRBD1 (6 bases). CDR3 length: 15 amino acids. V lost 6 bases, J lost 2 bases, and 14 bases lay in between. Germline loops: CDR1 MNHEY, CDR2 SVGAGI. The CDR3 region is CASRLNRDRNQPQHF. The DNA for the CDR3 is TGTGCCAGCAGATTGAACAGGGACCGCAATCAGCCCCAGCATTTT.

V gene TRBV4-1 combines with J gene TRBJ2-7; D is uncertain. Trimming took 2 bases from V and 6 from J, leaving 20 bases between them. This CDR3 has 16 residues. The germline gives CDR1 MGHRA, CDR2 YSYEKL. The CDR3: CASSQSTENGWGEQYF. The CDR3 DNA reads as TGCGCCAGCAGCCAATCCACGGAAAATGGTTGGGGCGAGCAGTACTTC.

This chain joins TRBV5-1 and TRBJ1-2; 10 bases align to TRBD1. The CDR3 totals 14 residues. V was pared by 7 bases and J by 6 bases, with 9 bases of the junction left unmatched. Germline assignment: CDR1 SGHRS and CDR2 YFSETQ. CDR3 bases: TGCGCCAGCTCCCGGGACAGGGGAAGTGATGGCTACACCTTC. Its protein is CASSRDRGSDGYTF.

The V gene is TRBV7-4, the J gene TRBJ1-5; D gene unclear. V was shortened by 10 bases and J by 4 bases, with 14 bases between the two germline ends. Germline-derived CDR1 and CDR2 are SGHVT and SQSDAQ. This CDR3 spans 13 amino acids. The DNA of the CDR3 is TGTGCCATCCTGGCGGGGAATAATCAGCCCCAGCATTTT. Translated: CAILAGNNQPQHF.

V usage is TRBV6-5 and J usage is TRBJ1-5, with 10 nucleotides matching TRBD1. The V segment lost 9 bases and the J segment 7 bases; nucleotides outside the gene matches: 9. Germline V gene lookup returns CDR1 MNHEY and CDR2 SVGAGI. The CDR3 sequence is 14 residues long. CDR3 DNA sequence: TGTGCCAGTGGGACGGGACAGGGGATCCAGCCCCAGCATTTT. Translation: CASGTGQGIQPQHF.

The chain combines TRBV29-1 with TRBJ1-5, with a weak D call TRBD1 (5 bases). CDR3 length: 13 amino acids. The V gene's germline CDR1 is SQVTM and CDR2 ANQGSEA. With 5 bases removed from V and 6 bases from J, the gap between germline ends came to 14 bases. The chain's CDR3 is CSVRGSIIQPQHF. The CDR3 region has the DNA TGCAGCGTTCGGGGCTCCATCATTCAGCCCCAGCATTTT.

CDR3 bases: TGTGCCAGCAGCTTGTATCTCGGCAGGGGATCCCACGAGCAGTACTTC. It specifies CASSLYLGRGSHEQYF. The J gene is TRBJ2-7, the V gene TRBV5-5; maybe TRBD1 (6 bases). CDR3 length: 16 residues. Looked up from germline, CDR1 is SGHKS and CDR2 is YYEKEE (reference sequence). Trimming left V 1 base short and J 5 bases short, with 19 bases between.

The chain joins TRBV10-2 to TRBJ2-1; D unresolved. With 5 bases removed from V and 3 bases from J, the gap between germline ends came to 5 bases. Germline V gene data show CDR1 as WSHSY and CDR2 as SAAADI. The CDR3 extends over 12 amino acids. The CDR3 loop is CASSPDYNEQFF. The CDR3 bases are TGCGCCAGCAGTCCTGACTACAATGAGCAGTTCTTC.

DNA for the CDR3: TGCAGCGCACGAAGCCAGACCTACGAGCAGTACTTC. Translated: CSARSQTYEQYF. The chain links TRBV29-1 to TRBJ2-7, with D hard to call. CDR3 length equals 12 residues. V lost 7 bases and J 2 bases, leaving 12 bases between the germline ends. The germline CDR1 and CDR2 sequences are SQVTM and ANQGSEA.

This chain connects TRBV9 to TRBJ2-3, with D tentatively TRBD2 (5 bases). Trimming stripped 0 bases from V and 4 bases from J, with 9 bases between. This CDR3 region has 14 residues. Germline loops: CDR1 SGDLS, CDR2 YYNGEE. CDR3 sequence (DNA): TGTGCCAGCAGCGTAGCGGGGTTGGCAGATACGCAGTATTTT. Translated: CASSVAGLADTQYF.